The 15 T cell receptor beta chains below all came from one sample that was sequenced in a study of siplizumab effects on memory and regulatory T cells. Repertoires were generated with immunoSEQ multiplex PCR, while TCRdb's copy carries only in-frame clones and drops some. This sample has approximately 98,000 clones, with about 93% found just once. Sequencing used non-Treg CD4+ T cells sorted from blood. These receptors all stem from a human donor in good health.

This clone has just one count. The J gene is TRBJ1-2, the V gene TRBV19; 7 positions agree with TRBD1. The V gene's germline CDR1 is LNHDA and CDR2 SQIVND (reference sequence). The CDR3 sequence is 15 residues long. Unmatched junction bases numbered 9, after V lost 7 bases and J lost 1 base. In DNA form, the CDR3 reads TGTGCCAGTATGTTTGAGGGGGCTTATAACTATGGCTACACCTTC. Translated, it gives CASMFEGAYNYGYTF.

J is TRBJ2-1 and V is TRBV10-1, with D possibly being TRBD1 (6 bases). The CDR3 extends over 12 amino acids. Trimming pared 5 bases from V and 7 bases from J, leaving 9 bases between. Germline V gene sequence: CDR1 WNHNN, CDR2 SYGVQD (reference sequence). For the CDR3, the DNA is TGCGCCAGCAGTAAGACAGGTAATGAGCAGTTCTTC. Protein sequence: CASSKTGNEQFF.

This clone was recorded only once. The chain is built from TRBV7-5 and TRBJ2-5; TRBD2, the table's D call, lacks a check against the DNA. TRBV7-5 is shown as a pseudogene. The CDR3 covers 17 residues. The CDR3 here is CVRSDYPGRGAQETQYF. DNA for the CDR3: TGTGTCAGAAGCGATTACCCTGGGCGGGGGGCTCAAGAGACCCAGTACTTC.

The chain carries TRBV5-1 and TRBJ1-1, with D perhaps TRBD1 (5 bases). Trimming pared 5 bases from V and 5 bases from J, leaving 19 bases between. CDR3 length: 15 residues. CDR1 is SGHRS and CDR2 is YFSETQ in the germline V gene. The CDR3 sequence: CASSYWRGRGTEAFF. CDR3 coding DNA: TGCGCCAGCAGTTATTGGAGGGGCCGGGGAACTGAAGCTTTCTTT.

This sequence joins TRBV5-6 and TRBJ2-1; TRBD2 is a possible D gene (6 bases). Trimming removed 1 base from V and 6 bases from J, with 14 bases in between. The CDR3 runs to 15 residues. CDR1 and CDR2 from the germline V gene are SGHDT and YYEEEE. For the CDR3, the DNA is TGTGCCAGCAGCTTGTTAACGGGAGAAGGCAATGAGCAGTTCTTC. This sequence encodes CASSLLTGEGNEQFF.

V and J are TRBV18 and TRBJ2-5; TRBD2 agrees at 12 bases. The CDR3 runs to 15 residues. CDR1 KGHSH and CDR2 LQKENI come from the germline V gene. Unmatched junction bases numbered 3, after V lost 5 bases and J lost 2 bases. Here the CDR3 DNA reads TGTGCCAGCTCAAGACTAGCGGGAGAACAAGAGACCCAGTACTTC. Protein product: CASSRLAGEQETQYF.

CDR3 sequence (DNA): TGTGCCAGTAGTATTCCCCTACGCGCAGATACGCAGTATTTT. Protein product: CASSIPLRADTQYF. This chain links TRBV19 with TRBJ2-3; D remains ambiguous. CDR1 and CDR2 from the germline V gene are LNHDA and SQIVND (reference sequence). The CDR3 is made up of 14 amino acids. The ends were cut back, 3 bases at V and 4 bases at J, with 11 bases in the middle.

The chain combines TRBV6-5 with TRBJ1-1, with 7 nucleotides matching TRBD1. Germline V CDR1 and CDR2: MNHEY, SVGAGI. V shed 5 bases and J 8 bases; nucleotides not matched to a gene: 11. This CDR3 comprises 14 residues. CDR3 in DNA: TGTGCCAGCAGTAAAGAAAGGGGGCTTGGGGAAGCTTTCTTT. This gives the protein CASSKERGLGEAFF.

The chain employs TRBV4-1 and TRBJ2-7; TRBD2 might be the D (6 bases). This CDR3 spans 16 amino acids. Germline V gene data show CDR1 as MGHRA and CDR2 as YSYEKL. The germline V and J ends were trimmed by 1 base and 2 bases, with 15 bases remaining between them. The CDR3 bases are TGCGCCAGCAGCCAAGGGAATCTAGCGTTGCCCTACGAGCAGTACTTC. It translates to CASSQGNLALPYEQYF.

J is TRBJ1-5 and V is TRBV14; D might be TRBD1 (6 bases). The CDR3 totals 18 residues. V was clipped by 4 bases and J by 0 bases, with 19 bases between them. Germline V gene sequence: CDR1 SGHDN, CDR2 FVKESK. The CDR3 reads CASSPTGQQAYSNQPQHF. Here the CDR3 DNA reads TGTGCCAGCAGCCCAACTGGACAGCAGGCGTATAGCAATCAGCCCCAGCATTTT.

The gene calls are TRBV6-5 and TRBJ2-3, with D possibly matching TRBD2 (6 bases). CDR3 size: 12 residues. The germline V and J ends were trimmed by 8 bases and 4 bases, with 10 bases remaining between them. Per germline, CDR1 MNHEY and CDR2 SVGAGI. This CDR3 reads CASGRGSDTQYF. The CDR3 nucleotides are TGTGCCAGCGGGCGGGGCTCAGATACGCAGTATTTT.

The chain has TRBV6-1 and TRBJ1-1; TRBD1 matches at 9 bases. The germline V gene has CDR1 MNHNS and CDR2 SASEGT. The V and J ends lost 4 bases and 2 bases, in that order; junction bases with no gene match: 11. This CDR3 contains 17 residues. The CDR3 region has the DNA TGTGCCAGCAGTGCTTCGGACAGGGGTAAGGTTAACACTGAAGCTTTCTTT. This encodes CASSASDRGKVNTEAFF.

The V gene is TRBV27, the J gene TRBJ2-2; the match to TRBD1 covers 10 bases. Germline values: CDR1 MNHEY, CDR2 SMNVEV (reference sequence). The CDR3 contains 16 residues. V gave up 6 bases and J gave up 3 bases; unmatched junction bases: 7. The CDR3 here is CASRGDRGRYTGELFF. CDR3 bases: TGTGCCAGCAGAGGTGACAGGGGGCGGTACACCGGGGAGCTGTTTTTT.

V usage is TRBV6-5 and J usage is TRBJ1-1, with D possibly being TRBD1 (6 bases). V lost 5 bases and J lost 7, with 11 bases in between. This CDR3 spans 12 amino acids. From germline, CDR1 is MNHEY and CDR2 SVGAGI. CDR3 nucleotide sequence: TGTGCCAGCAGTCTACAGGGTAATGAAGCTTTCTTT. Protein sequence: CASSLQGNEAFF.

This clone showed up just once. V usage is TRBV2 and J usage is TRBJ1-4; no firm D call. The CDR3 sequence is 15 residues long. The germline gives CDR1 SNHLY, CDR2 FYNNEI. The V and J ends lost 7 bases and 0 bases respectively, with 12 bases between them. Here the CDR3 reads CASKVPRATNEKLFF. CDR3 in DNA: TGTGCCAGCAAGGTTCCCCGTGCAACTAATGAAAAACTGTTTTTT.